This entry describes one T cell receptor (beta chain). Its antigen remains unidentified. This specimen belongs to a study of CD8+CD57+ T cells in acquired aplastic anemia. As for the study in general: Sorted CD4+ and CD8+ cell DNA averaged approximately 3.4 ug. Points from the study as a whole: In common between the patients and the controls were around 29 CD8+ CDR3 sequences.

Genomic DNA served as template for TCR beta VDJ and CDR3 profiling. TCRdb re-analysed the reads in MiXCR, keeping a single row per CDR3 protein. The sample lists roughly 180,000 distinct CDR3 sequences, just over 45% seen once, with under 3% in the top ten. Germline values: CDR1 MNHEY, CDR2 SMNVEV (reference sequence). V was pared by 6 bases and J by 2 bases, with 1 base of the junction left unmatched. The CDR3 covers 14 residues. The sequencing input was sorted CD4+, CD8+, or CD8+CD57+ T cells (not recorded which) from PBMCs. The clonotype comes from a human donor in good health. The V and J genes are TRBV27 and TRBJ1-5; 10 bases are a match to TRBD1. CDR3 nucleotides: TGTGCCAGCAGAGGGACAGGGGGCAATCAGCCCCAGCATTTT. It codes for CASRGTGGNQPQHF.